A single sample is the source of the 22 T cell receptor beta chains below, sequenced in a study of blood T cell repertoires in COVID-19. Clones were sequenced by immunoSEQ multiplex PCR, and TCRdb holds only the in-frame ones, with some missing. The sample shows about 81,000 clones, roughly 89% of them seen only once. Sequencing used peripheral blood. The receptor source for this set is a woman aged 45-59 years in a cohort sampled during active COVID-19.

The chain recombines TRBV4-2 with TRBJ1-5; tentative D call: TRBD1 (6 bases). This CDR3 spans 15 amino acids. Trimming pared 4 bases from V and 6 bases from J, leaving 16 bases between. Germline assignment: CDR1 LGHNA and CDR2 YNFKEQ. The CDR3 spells CASSRNRAAGQPQHF. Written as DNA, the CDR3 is TGTGCCAGCAGCCGAAACAGGGCGGCTGGTCAGCCCCAGCATTTT.

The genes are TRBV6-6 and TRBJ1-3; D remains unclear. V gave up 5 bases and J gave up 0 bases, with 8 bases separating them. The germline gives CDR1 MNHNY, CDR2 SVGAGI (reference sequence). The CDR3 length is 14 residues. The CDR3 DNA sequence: TGTGCCAGCAGTCCCCCCGGCTCTGGAAACACCATATATTTT. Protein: CASSPPGSGNTIYF.

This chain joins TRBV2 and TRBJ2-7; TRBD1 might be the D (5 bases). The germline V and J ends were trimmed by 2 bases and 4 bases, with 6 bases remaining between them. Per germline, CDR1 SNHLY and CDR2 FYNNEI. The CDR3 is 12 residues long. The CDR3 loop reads CASSEQGYEQYF. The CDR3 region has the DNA TGTGCCAGCAGTGAACAGGGTTACGAGCAGTACTTC.

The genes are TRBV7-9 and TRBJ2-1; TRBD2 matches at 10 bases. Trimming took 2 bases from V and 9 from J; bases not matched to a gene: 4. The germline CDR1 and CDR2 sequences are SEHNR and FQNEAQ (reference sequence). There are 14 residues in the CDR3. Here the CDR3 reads CASSLTASGGEQFF. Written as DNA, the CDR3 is TGTGCCAGCAGCTTAACGGCTAGCGGGGGTGAGCAGTTCTTC. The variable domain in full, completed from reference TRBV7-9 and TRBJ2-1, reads DTGVSQNPRHKITKRGQNVTFRCDPISEHNRLYWYRQTLGQGPEFLTYFQNEAQLEKSRLLSDRFSAERPKGSFSTLEIQRTEQGDSAMYLCASSLTASGGEQFFGPGTRLTVL.

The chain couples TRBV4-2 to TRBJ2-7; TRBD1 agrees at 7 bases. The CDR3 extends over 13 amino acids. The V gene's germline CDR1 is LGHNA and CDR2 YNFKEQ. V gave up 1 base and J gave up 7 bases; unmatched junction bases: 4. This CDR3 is CASSQGQGGEQYF. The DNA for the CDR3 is TGTGCCAGCAGCCAAGGACAGGGTGGGGAGCAGTACTTC.

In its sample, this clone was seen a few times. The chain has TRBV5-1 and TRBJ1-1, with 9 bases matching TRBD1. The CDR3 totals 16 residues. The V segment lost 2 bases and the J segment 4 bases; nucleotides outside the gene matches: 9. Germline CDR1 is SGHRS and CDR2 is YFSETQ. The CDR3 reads CASSFGTGQGITEAFF. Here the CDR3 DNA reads TGCGCCAGCAGCTTCGGGACAGGGCAGGGCATCACTGAAGCTTTCTTT.

The CDR3 loop reads CASSSQTGSYNEQFF. CDR3 DNA: TGTGCCAGCAGCTCCCAGACAGGTTCCTACAATGAGCAGTTCTTC. This chain uses TRBV7-2 with TRBJ2-1; D is possibly TRBD1 (6 bases). V was shortened by 4 bases and J by 1 base, with 11 bases between the two germline ends. The CDR3 runs 15 residues. In germline, CDR1 is SGHTA, CDR2 FQGNSA.

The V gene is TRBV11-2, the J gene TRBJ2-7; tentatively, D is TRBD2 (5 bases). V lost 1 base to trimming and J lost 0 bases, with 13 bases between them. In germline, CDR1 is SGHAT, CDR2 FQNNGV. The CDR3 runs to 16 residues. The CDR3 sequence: CASSLGSGISSYEQYF. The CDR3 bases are TGTGCCAGCAGCTTAGGGTCCGGGATTAGCTCCTACGAGCAGTACTTC.

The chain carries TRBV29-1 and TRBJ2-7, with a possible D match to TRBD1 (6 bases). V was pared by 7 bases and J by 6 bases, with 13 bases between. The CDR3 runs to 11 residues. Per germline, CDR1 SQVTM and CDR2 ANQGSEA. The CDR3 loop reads CSGNSGVEQYF. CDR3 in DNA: TGCAGCGGCAACTCAGGGGTCGAGCAGTACTTC.

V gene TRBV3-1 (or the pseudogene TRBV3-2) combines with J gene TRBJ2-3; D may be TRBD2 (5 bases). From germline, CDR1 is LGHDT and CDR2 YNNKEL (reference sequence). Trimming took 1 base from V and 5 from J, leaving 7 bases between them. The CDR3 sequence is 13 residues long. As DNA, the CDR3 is TGTGCCAGCAGCCAAGCCGGGGTAGATACGCAGTATTTT. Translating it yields CASSQAGVDTQYF.

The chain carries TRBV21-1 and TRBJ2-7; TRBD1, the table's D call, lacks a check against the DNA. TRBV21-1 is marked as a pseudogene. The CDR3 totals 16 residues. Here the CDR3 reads CASSRPGTGAFHEQYF. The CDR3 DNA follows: TGTGCCAGCAGCAGGCCCGGGACAGGGGCATTCCACGAGCAGTACTTC.

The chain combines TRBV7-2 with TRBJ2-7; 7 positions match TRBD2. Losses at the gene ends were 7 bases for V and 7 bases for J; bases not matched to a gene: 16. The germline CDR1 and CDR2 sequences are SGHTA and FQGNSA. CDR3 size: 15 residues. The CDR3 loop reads CASTPPWAGVEEQYF. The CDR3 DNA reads TGTGCCAGCACCCCACCGTGGGCGGGAGTGGAAGAGCAGTACTTC.

CDR3 amino acids: CASSYNTGATDTQYF. The CDR3 nucleotides read TGTGCCAGCAGCTACAATACAGGGGCCACAGATACGCAGTATTTT. V gene TRBV11-2 combines with J gene TRBJ2-3, with TRBD1 matching over 7 bases. The V gene end was trimmed by 4 bases and the J gene end by 2 bases; junction bases not matched to a gene: 6. Per the germline V gene, CDR1 is SGHAT and CDR2 is FQNNGV. This CDR3 spans 15 amino acids.

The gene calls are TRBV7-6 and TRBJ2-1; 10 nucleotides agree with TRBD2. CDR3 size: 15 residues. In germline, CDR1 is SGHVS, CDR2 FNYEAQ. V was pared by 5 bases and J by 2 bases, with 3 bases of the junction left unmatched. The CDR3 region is CASSRGTSAYNEQFF. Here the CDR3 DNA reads TGTGCCAGCAGCCGAGGGACTAGCGCCTACAATGAGCAGTTCTTC.

CDR3 region: CSVGAGEQFF. CDR3 nucleotides: TGCAGCGTCGGTGCGGGCGAGCAGTTCTTC. The chain combines TRBV29-1 with TRBJ2-1; tentative D call: TRBD2 (5 bases). The V end lost 6 bases, the J end lost 10 bases, and 10 bases lay between the germline ends. The CDR3 runs 10 residues. Germline CDR1 is SQVTM and CDR2 is ANQGSEA.

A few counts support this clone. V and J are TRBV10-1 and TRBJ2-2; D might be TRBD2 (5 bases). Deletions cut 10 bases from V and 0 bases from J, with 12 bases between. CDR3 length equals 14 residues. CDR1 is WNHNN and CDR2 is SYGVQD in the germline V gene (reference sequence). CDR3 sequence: CATKQDSNTGELFF. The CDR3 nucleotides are TGCGCCACCAAGCAGGACTCGAACACCGGGGAGCTGTTTTTT.

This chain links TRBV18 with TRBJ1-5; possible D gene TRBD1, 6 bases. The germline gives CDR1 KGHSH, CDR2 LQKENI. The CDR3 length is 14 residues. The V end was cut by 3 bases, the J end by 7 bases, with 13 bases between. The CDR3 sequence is CASSPTTGSQPQHF. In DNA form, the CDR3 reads TGTGCCAGCTCACCTACTACAGGGTCGCAGCCCCAGCATTTT.

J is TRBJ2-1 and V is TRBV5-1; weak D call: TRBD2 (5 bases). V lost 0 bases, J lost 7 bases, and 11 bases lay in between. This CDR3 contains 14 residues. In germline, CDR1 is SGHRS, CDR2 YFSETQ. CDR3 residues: CASSLGGYRNEQFF. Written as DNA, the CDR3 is TGCGCCAGCAGCTTGGGCGGGTATAGGAATGAGCAGTTCTTC.

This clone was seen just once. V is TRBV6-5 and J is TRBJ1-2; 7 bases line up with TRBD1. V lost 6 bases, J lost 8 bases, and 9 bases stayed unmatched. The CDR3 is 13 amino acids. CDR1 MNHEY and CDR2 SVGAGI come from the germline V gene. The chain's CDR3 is CASRTQGLSGYTF. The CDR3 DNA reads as TGTGCCAGCAGGACACAGGGGTTAAGCGGCTACACCTTC.

This CDR3 is CATSTGTTEAFF. For the CDR3, the DNA is TGTGCCACCTCGACAGGGACAACTGAAGCTTTCTTT. V usage is TRBV28 and J usage is TRBJ1-1; 7 bases line up with TRBD1. The CDR3 runs to 12 residues. Germline V gene sequence: CDR1 MDHEN, CDR2 SYDVKM. The V gene end was trimmed by 10 bases and the J gene end by 5 bases; junction bases not matched to a gene: 7. Full variable domain (missing parts from reference TRBV28 and TRBJ1-1): DVKVTQSSRYLVKRTGEKVFLECVQDMDHENMFWYRQDPGLGLRLIYFSYDVKMKEKGDIPEGYSVSREKKERFSLILESASTNQTSMYLCATSTGTTEAFFGQGTRLTVV.

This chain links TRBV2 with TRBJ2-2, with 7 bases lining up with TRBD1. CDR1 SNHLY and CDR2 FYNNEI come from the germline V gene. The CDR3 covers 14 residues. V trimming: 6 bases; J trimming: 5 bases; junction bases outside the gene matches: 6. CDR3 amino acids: CASRTGTATGELFF. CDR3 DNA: TGTGCCAGCAGGACCGGGACAGCAACCGGGGAGCTGTTTTTT.

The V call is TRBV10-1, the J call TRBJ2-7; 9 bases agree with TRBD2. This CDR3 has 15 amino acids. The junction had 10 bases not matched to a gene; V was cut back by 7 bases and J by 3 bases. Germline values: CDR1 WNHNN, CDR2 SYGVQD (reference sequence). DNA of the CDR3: TGCGCCAGCAATGAACGGCGGGAGGGGCGCTACGAGCAGTACTTC. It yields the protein CASNERREGRYEQYF.